The entry below describes one TCR beta chain. The antigen is not known. The sample originates from a study of cytomegalovirus exposure and HLA in healthy donors. Vbeta (60) and Jbeta (13) primers were used in the PCR. Method: immunoSEQ multiplex PCR; TCRdb's copy keeps in-frame clones and lacks some. The sample has approximately 220,000 clones, 80% to 90% seen once. Study-level findings and limits: TCR beta sequences reportedly predicted the HLA-A and HLA-B alleles of most subjects accurately.

The sample taken for sequencing was PBMCs. The receptor comes from a man younger than 45 in good health and CMV-seronegative.

The DNA of the CDR3 is TGCGCCAGCAGCCCTTTCGCCGGGACAGCCTACGAGCAGTACTTC. Its protein is CASSPFAGTAYEQYF. The chain employs TRBV4-1 and TRBJ2-7; 7 bases are shared with TRBD1. After removal of 4 bases from V and 2 bases from J, the junction contained 8 bases not matched to a gene. This CDR3 has 15 amino acids. CDR1 is MGHRA and CDR2 is YSYEKL in the germline V gene.